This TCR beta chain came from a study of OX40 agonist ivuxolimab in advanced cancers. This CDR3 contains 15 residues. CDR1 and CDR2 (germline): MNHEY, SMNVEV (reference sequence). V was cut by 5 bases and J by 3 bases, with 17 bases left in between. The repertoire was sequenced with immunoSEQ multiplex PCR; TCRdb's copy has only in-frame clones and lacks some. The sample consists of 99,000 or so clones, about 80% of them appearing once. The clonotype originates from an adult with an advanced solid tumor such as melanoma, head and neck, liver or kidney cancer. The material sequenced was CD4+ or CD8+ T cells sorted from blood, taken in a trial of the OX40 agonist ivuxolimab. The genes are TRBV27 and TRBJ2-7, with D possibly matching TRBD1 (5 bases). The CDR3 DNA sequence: TGTGCCAGCAGTCCTTTTCCCAGGGAAGGCTACGAGCAGTACTTC. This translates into CASSPFPREGYEQYF.